The 3 T cell receptor beta chains given below trace back to one sample, sequenced in a study of shared clonotypes between healthy human individuals (dated by TCRdb to the early 2020s). The protocol used for the library was the immunoSEQ multiplex PCR assay. Held by TCRdb, this immuneACCESS table contains in-frame sequences only and omits some clones. Under half of the omission traces to an unresolved V gene where checked; the cause of the rest is unknown. The sample contains under 2.5 million clones, just under 95% of them found a single time. 0.3% to 0.4% of the sample goes to the ten largest clones. Sequencing input: naive CD4+ T cells from PBMCs. In light of the paper, this sample's cell subset or site label describes: CD45RA+ positively selected. Source of these receptors: a man aged 18 to 29 in good health. Some clones in this sample may be carry-over from other donors' samples.

The CDR3 reads CASQPEQLSPNEQYF. The CDR3 DNA reads as TGTGCCAGCCAACCCGAACAACTCAGCCCGAACGAGCAGTACTTC. The chain uses TRBV6-6 and TRBJ2-7; D call uncertain. Germline V CDR1 and CDR2: MNHNY, SVGAGI (reference sequence). This CDR3 contains 15 residues. Trimming removed 8 bases from V and 5 bases from J, with 22 bases in between.

The chain recombines TRBV13 with TRBJ2-7; D uncertain. Looked up from germline, CDR1 is PRHDT and CDR2 is FYEKMQ (reference sequence). The V gene lost 6 bases and the J gene lost 5 bases, with 14 bases spanning the gap. The CDR3 has 13 residues. The CDR3 nucleotides read TGTGCCAGCAGTTCGAATTTAGACGACGAGCAGTACTTC. Amino acid sequence: CASSSNLDDEQYF.

This chain uses TRBV15 with TRBJ2-1; 10 bases are a match to TRBD1. The CDR3 sequence is 13 residues long. Trimming cost V 4 bases and J 9 bases; bases outside gene matches: 3. The V gene's germline CDR1 is LNHNV and CDR2 YYDKDF (reference sequence). The CDR3 loop reads CATSIDRGLEQFF. Here the CDR3 DNA reads TGTGCCACCAGCATAGACAGGGGGCTTGAGCAGTTCTTC. Based on the CDR3 plus reference TRBV15 and TRBJ2-1, the full variable domain is DAMVIQNPRYQVTQFGKPVTLSCSQTLNHNVMYWYQQKSSQAPKLLFHYYDKDFNNEADTPDNFQSRRPNTSFCFLDIRSPGLGDTAMYLCATSIDRGLEQFFGPGTRLTVL.